This TCR beta chain was recovered during a study of PD-L1 blockade in urothelial cancer. Looked up from germline, CDR1 is SGDLS and CDR2 is YYNGEE. V shed 0 bases, J shed 0 bases, and the junction held 4 bases outside the gene matches. The CDR3 sequence is 16 residues long. Time point given: pretreatment peripheral blood. Assay: immunoSEQ multiplex PCR; the TCRdb copy retains only in-frame clones and omits some. The sample yields more than 85,000 clones, about nine tenths seen once. This clone has only one observation. V is TRBV9 and J is TRBJ2-3; 7 positions match TRBD2. The source material was PBMCs, sampled around atezolizumab (anti-PD-L1) treatment. The sequence derives from a man between 60 and 70 years old with urothelial cancer. CDR3 nucleotide sequence: TGTGCCAGCAGCGTAGAGAGCGGGGCAAGCACAGATACGCAGTATTTT. It encodes CASSVESGASTDTQYF. The variable domain in full, completed from reference TRBV9 and TRBJ2-3, reads DSGVTQTPKHLITATGQRVTLRCSPRSGDLSVYWYQQSLDQGLQFLIQYYNGEERAKGNILERFSAQQFPDLHSELNLSSLELGDSALYFCASSVESGASTDTQYFGPGTRLTVL.